One TCR beta chain is described in this entry. Its matching antigen is unknown. The sample holds other DNA sequences that translate to the same CDR3. This sample was included in a study of shared clonotypes between healthy human individuals. Looking at the study overall: Per-donor plates numbered three CD4 naive, three CD4 memory, two CD8 naive and one CD8 memory.

It was at deep level that the assay was run. Some clones are missing from TCRdb's copy, which holds only in-frame ones; the method was immunoSEQ multiplex PCR. The top ten hold approximately 0.37% of the sample, which has 2 million to 3 million clones, under 95% seen once. Broader study findings: The study found about 5% of naive CD4 clonotypes shared across a handful of donors. Non-shared clonotypes had lower generation probabilities than those shared by all four donors.

Germline assignment: CDR1 SGHRS and CDR2 YFSETQ. This CDR3 is 16 amino acids long. J gave up 2 bases and V 2 bases, and 5 bases lay outside the gene matches. The sample comprised naive CD4+ T cells from PBMCs. Subset described: CD45RA+ positively selected. The V gene is TRBV5-1, the J gene TRBJ2-2, with 8 bases that match TRBD1. The TCR was taken from a young man in good health. Some clones in this sample may be carry-over from other donors' samples. CDR3 sequence: CASSFSGTGNTGELFF. CDR3 in DNA: TGCGCCAGCAGCTTTTCCGGGACAGGTAACACCGGGGAGCTGTTTTTT.